This passage covers 14 T cell receptor beta chains from one sample sequenced in a study of blood T cell repertoires in COVID-19. Method: immunoSEQ multiplex PCR; TCRdb's copy keeps in-frame clones and lacks some. Of roughly 100,000 clones in the sample, around 75% were seen once. What was sequenced was peripheral blood. These receptors were collected from a human donor with acute or convalescent COVID-19. The donor label of this sample is uncertain.

J is TRBJ1-1 and V is TRBV14; D is ambiguous. The ends were cut back, 8 bases at V and 6 bases at J, with 10 bases in the middle. Germline CDR1 and CDR2: SGHDN and FVKESK. The CDR3 is 11 residues long. Here the CDR3 reads CASSGLAEAFF. The CDR3, as DNA: TGTGCCAGCTCGGGGTTAGCTGAAGCTTTCTTT.

CDR3 loop: CASSRQGGFGSPLHF. The CDR3 DNA reads TGTGCCAGCAGTCGACAGGGGGGGTTTGGTTCACCCCTCCACTTT. This chain links TRBV6-4 with TRBJ1-6; 9 positions match TRBD1. Losses at the gene ends were 5 bases for V and 9 bases for J; bases not matched to a gene: 8. The CDR3 length is 15 residues. The germline CDR1 and CDR2 sequences are MRHNA and SNTAGT.

The chain recombines TRBV25-1 with TRBJ2-6, with D perhaps matching TRBD1 (5 bases). Germline CDR1 is MGHDK and CDR2 is SYGVNS. Trimming pared 2 bases from V and 0 bases from J, leaving 8 bases between. The CDR3 is 16 amino acids. The CDR3, as DNA: TGTGCCAGCAGTGAACAGGGTAACTCTGGGGCCAACGTCCTGACTTTC. The encoded protein is CASSEQGNSGANVLTF. The full variable domain, with the rest looked up from reference TRBV25-1 and TRBJ2-6, is EADIYQTPRYLVIGTGKKITLECSQTMGHDKMYWYQQDPGMELHLIHYSYGVNSTEKGDLSSESTVSRIRTEHFPLTLESARPSHTSQYLCASSEQGNSGANVLTFGAGSRLTVL.

V gene TRBV18 combines with J gene TRBJ1-1, with D possibly TRBD1 on 5 matching bases. Per the germline V gene, CDR1 is KGHSH and CDR2 is LQKENI. V lost 3 bases and J 4 bases, leaving 12 bases between the germline ends. This CDR3 spans 14 amino acids. The CDR3 DNA reads TGTGCCAGCTCACCTTATAGGGGTATCACTGAAGCTTTCTTT. Its protein product is CASSPYRGITEAFF.

On this clone: The junction shows a germline mismatch at one end, possibly a read error. This rearrangement joins TRBV3-1 (or the pseudogene TRBV3-2) to TRBJ1-2; D perhaps matches TRBD1 (5 bases). Germline lookup yields CDR1 LGHDT and CDR2 YNNKEL (reference sequence). The CDR3 length is 12 residues. CDR3 region: CASSSSSSGYHF. CDR3 coding DNA: TGTGCCAGCAGCTCCAGTTCTTCAGGGTACCACTTC.

The chain uses TRBV30 and TRBJ1-4, with D tentatively TRBD1 (6 bases). Per the germline V gene, CDR1 is GTSNPN and CDR2 is SVGIG (reference sequence). Trimming pared 3 bases from V and 7 bases from J, leaving 12 bases between. The CDR3 has 13 amino acids. CDR3 sequence (DNA): TGTGCCTGGAGACAGGGACGGGCTGAAAAACTGTTTTTT. It specifies CAWRQGRAEKLFF.

The rearrangement joins TRBV18 to TRBJ2-1; D is perhaps TRBD2 (8 bases). The CDR3 runs 14 residues. Germline CDR1 and CDR2: KGHSH and LQKENI. V dropped 3 bases and J dropped 7 bases, with 13 bases sitting between them. The CDR3 region is CASSPSGTANEQFF. DNA of the CDR3: TGTGCCAGCTCACCTAGCGGGACAGCTAATGAGCAGTTCTTC.

This clone occurred a few times. The V and J genes are TRBV6-1 and TRBJ1-4; no clear D. Germline loops: CDR1 MNHNS, CDR2 SASEGT. Trimming took off 6 bases at V and 7 bases at J, with 6 bases between the two ends. CDR3 length: 11 residues. The DNA for the CDR3 is TGTGCCAGCAGCCCCGGTGAAAAACTGTTTTTT. Translated, it gives CASSPGEKLFF.

V gene TRBV30 combines with J gene TRBJ1-1; D is uncertain. V lost 3 bases and J 0 bases, leaving 11 bases between the germline ends. Germline CDR1 and CDR2: GTSNPN and SVGIG (reference sequence). There are 14 residues in the CDR3. CDR3 DNA: TGTGCCTGGAGCAGAATGGTCCTGAACACTGAAGCTTTCTTT. Translation gives CAWSRMVLNTEAFF.

This sequence joins TRBV27 and TRBJ2-5, with D hard to call. The CDR3 loop spans 11 amino acids. V lost 8 bases to trimming and J lost 0 bases, with 4 bases between them. The germline V gene has CDR1 MNHEY and CDR2 SMNVEV (reference sequence). Here the CDR3 reads CASPYQETQYF. The CDR3 coding sequence is TGTGCCAGCCCGTACCAAGAGACCCAGTACTTC.

In its sample, this clone was seen a few times. The chain uses TRBV28 and TRBJ1-6; maybe TRBD1 (5 bases). Germline V gene lookup returns CDR1 MDHEN and CDR2 SYDVKM. CDR3 length: 16 amino acids. V dropped 5 bases and J dropped 8 bases, with 19 bases sitting between them. The CDR3 DNA reads as TGTGCCAGCAGTGGGGGGGGGATCCAACCCCATTCACCCCTCCACTTT. Protein sequence: CASSGGGIQPHSPLHF.

This clone was counted only a few times. The CDR3 is CASRPPGTGNTGELFF. In nucleotides, the CDR3 is TGTGCCAGCAGGCCCCCCGGGACAGGGAACACCGGGGAGCTGTTTTTT. This chain uses TRBV2 with TRBJ2-2; 8 bases agree with TRBD1. The CDR3 totals 16 residues. Germline assignment: CDR1 SNHLY and CDR2 FYNNEI. V dropped 6 bases and J dropped 1; count of bases not matched to a gene: 7.

This chain joins TRBV29-1 and TRBJ1-2; 9 bases are shared with TRBD1. The CDR3 is 17 residues long. Germline V gene sequence: CDR1 SQVTM, CDR2 ANQGSEA. Trimming at V came to 3 bases and at J to 4 bases, leaving 15 bases not matched to a gene. CDR3 sequence reads: CSVDWGQTGGDVYGYTF. The CDR3 DNA follows: TGCAGCGTTGATTGGGGACAGACAGGGGGGGACGTCTATGGCTACACCTTC.

The chain employs TRBV7-9 and TRBJ2-1, with D unclear. The V gene's germline CDR1 is SEHNR and CDR2 FQNEAQ (reference sequence). This CDR3 contains 12 residues. V dropped 2 bases and J dropped 9 bases, with 8 bases sitting between them. CDR3 amino acids: CASSLLGREQFF. In DNA, the CDR3 is TGTGCCAGCAGCTTACTAGGCCGTGAGCAGTTCTTC.